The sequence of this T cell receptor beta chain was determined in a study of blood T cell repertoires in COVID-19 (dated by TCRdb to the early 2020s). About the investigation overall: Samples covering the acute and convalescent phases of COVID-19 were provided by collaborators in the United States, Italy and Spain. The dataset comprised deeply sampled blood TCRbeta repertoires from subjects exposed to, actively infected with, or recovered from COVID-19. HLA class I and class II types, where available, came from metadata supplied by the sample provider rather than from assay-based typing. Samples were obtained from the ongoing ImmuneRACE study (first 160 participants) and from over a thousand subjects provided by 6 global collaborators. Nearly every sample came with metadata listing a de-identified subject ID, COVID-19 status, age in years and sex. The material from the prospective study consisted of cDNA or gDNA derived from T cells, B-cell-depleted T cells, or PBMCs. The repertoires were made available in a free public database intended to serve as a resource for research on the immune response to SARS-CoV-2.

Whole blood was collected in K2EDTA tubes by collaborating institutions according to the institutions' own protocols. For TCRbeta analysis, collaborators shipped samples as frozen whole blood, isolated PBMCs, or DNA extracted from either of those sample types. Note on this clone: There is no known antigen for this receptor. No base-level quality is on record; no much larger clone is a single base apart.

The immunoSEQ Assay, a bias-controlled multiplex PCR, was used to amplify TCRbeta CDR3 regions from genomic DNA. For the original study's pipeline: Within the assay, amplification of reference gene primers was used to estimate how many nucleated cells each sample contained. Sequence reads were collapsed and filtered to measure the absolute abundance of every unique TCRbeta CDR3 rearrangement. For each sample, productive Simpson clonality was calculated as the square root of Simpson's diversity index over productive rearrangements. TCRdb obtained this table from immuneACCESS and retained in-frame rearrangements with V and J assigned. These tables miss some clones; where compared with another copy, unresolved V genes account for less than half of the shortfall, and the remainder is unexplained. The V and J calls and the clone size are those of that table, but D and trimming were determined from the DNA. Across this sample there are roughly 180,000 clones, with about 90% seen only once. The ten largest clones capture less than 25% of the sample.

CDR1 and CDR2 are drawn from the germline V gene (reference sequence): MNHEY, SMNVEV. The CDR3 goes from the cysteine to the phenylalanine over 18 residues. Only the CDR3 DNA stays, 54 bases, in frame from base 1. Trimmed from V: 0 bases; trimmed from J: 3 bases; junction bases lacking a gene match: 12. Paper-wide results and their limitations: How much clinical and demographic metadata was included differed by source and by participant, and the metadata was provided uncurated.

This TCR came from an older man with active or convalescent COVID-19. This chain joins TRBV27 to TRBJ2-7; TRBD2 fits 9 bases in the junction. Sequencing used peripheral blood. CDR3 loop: CASSLSYRGRASGYEQYF. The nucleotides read TGTGCCAGCAGTTTATCGTACCGCGGGAGGGCCTCCGGCTACGAGCAGTACTTC.